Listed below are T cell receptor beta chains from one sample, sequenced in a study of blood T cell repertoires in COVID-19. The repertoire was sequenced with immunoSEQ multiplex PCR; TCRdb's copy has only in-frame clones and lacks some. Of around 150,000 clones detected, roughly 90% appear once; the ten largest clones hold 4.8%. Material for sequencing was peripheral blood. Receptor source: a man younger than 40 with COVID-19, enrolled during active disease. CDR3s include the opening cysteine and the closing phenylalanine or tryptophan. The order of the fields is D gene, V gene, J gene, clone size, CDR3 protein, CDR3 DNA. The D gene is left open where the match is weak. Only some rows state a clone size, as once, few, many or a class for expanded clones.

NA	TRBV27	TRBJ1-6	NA	CASSLAGLYNSPLHF	TGTGCCAGCAGTTTAGCGGGATTATATAATTCACCCCTCCACTTT
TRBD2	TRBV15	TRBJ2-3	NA	CATSPAGTSGEADTQYF	TGTGCCACCAGCCCGGCCGGGACTAGCGGGGAAGCAGATACGCAGTATTTT
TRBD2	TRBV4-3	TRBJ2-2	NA	CASSQWEVRAGELAYTGELFF	TGCGCCAGCAGCCAGTGGGAGGTTAGAGCGGGGGAGTTGGCATACACCGGGGAGCTGTTTTTT
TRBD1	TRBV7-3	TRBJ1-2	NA	CASSFTPLRGRGGYTF	TGTGCCAGCAGCTTTACTCCTTTGAGGGGGCGGGGTGGCTACACCTTC
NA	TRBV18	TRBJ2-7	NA	CASSPRQDPREQYF	TGTGCCAGCTCACCTCGACAGGACCCGAGGGAGCAGTACTTC
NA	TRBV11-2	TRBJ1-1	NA	CASSLVTGTEAFF	TGTGCCAGCAGCTTAGTAACTGGCACTGAAGCTTTCTTT
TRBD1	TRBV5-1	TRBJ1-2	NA	CASSVGQGDRYTF	TGCGCCAGCAGCGTCGGACAGGGAGACCGTTACACCTTC
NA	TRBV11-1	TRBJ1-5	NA	CASSLGGGSNQPQHF	TGTGCCAGCAGCTTAGGAGGGGGTAGCAATCAGCCCCAGCATTTT
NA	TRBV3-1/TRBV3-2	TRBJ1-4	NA	CASSRGQSEKLFF	TGTGCCAGCAGCCGAGGCCAGAGCGAAAAACTGTTTTTT
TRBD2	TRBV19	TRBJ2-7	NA	CASSPLEAGSYEQYF	TGTGCCAGTAGCCCTCTAGAAGCGGGGTCCTACGAGCAGTACTTC
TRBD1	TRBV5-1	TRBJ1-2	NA	CASSLTGDDYGYTF	TGCGCCAGCAGCTTGACAGGGGACGACTATGGCTACACCTTC
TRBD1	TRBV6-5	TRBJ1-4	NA	CASKSGTGGEKLFF	TGTGCCAGCAAATCTGGGACAGGGGGCGAAAAACTGTTTTTT
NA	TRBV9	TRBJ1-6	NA	CASSRRRQGNSPLHF	TGTGCCAGCAGTCGAAGGAGGCAGGGGAATTCACCCCTCCACTTT
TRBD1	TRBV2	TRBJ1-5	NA	CASRLRDSYSNQPQHF	TGTGCCAGCAGGCTGAGGGACAGTTATAGCAATCAGCCCCAGCATTTT
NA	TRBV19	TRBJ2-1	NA	CASSIDPYWENEQFF	TGTGCCAGTAGTATAGACCCTTACTGGGAGAATGAGCAGTTCTTC
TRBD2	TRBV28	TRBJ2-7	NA	CASSLWIAGTGYEQYF	TGTGCCAGCAGTTTATGGATAGCGGGGACCGGATACGAGCAGTACTTC
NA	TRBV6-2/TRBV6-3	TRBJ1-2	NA	CASNPVGFRDYGYTF	TGTGCCAGCAACCCTGTAGGGTTCAGGGACTATGGCTACACCTTC
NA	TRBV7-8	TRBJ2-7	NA	CASSPRGRSLGEQYF	TGTGCCAGCAGCCCGCGGGGGCGCAGCCTTGGGGAGCAGTACTTC
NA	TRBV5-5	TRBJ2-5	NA	CASSFRVQETQYF	TGTGCCAGCAGCTTTCGGGTTCAAGAGACCCAGTACTTC
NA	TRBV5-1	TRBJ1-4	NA	CASSFGLRWEPGEKLFF	TGCGCCAGCAGCTTTGGGCTACGGTGGGAGCCCGGGGAAAAACTGTTTTTT
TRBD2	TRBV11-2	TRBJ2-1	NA	CASSVGLGKNNEQFF	TGTGCCAGCAGCGTGGGACTAGGGAAAAACAATGAGCAGTTCTTC
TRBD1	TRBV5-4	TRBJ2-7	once	CASSLTGIDEQYF	TGTGCCAGCAGTTTGACAGGGATCGACGAGCAGTACTTC
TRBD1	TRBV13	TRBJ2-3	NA	CASSSRQGAGTDTQYF	TGTGCCAGCAGCTCAAGACAGGGGGCGGGCACAGATACGCAGTATTTT
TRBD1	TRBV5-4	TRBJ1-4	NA	CASSTGGSKEKLFF	TGTGCCAGCAGCACAGGGGGTAGTAAGGAAAAACTGTTTTTT
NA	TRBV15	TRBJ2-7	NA	CATSARGPRQAETYEQYF	TGTGCCACCAGCGCTCGGGGCCCCAGACAGGCCGAAACCTACGAGCAGTACTTC
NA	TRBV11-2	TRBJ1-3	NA	CASRAPPTDVGNTIYF	TGTGCCAGCAGGGCGCCCCCAACAGACGTAGGAAACACCATATATTTT
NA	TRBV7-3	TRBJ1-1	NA	CASSTGQNTEAFF	TGTGCCAGCAGCACCGGACAGAACACTGAAGCTTTCTTT
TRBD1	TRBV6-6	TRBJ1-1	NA	CASIDTGAGNTEAFF	TGTGCCAGCATTGATACAGGGGCTGGGAACACTGAAGCTTTCTTT
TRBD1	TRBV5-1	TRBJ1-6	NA	CASSLGQGNSPLHF	TGCGCCAGCAGCTTGGGACAGGGAAATTCACCCCTCCACTTT
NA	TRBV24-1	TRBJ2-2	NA	CATQGITGELFF	TGTGCCACCCAGGGGATCACCGGGGAGCTGTTTTTT
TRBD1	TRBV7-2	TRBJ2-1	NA	CASSLLTGGNEQFF	TGTGCCAGCAGCTTACTAACAGGGGGCAATGAGCAGTTCTTC
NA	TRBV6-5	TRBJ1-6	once	CASSTIGGANSPLHF	TGTGCCAGCAGTACGATTGGAGGGGCCAATTCACCCCTCCACTTT
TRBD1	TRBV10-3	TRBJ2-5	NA	CAISGDRGGTQYF	TGTGCCATCAGCGGAGACAGGGGGGGGACCCAGTACTTC
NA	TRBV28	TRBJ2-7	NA	CASSFRDTDAQYF	TGTGCCAGCAGTTTCCGGGACACGGACGCGCAGTACTTC
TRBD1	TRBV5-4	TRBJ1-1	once	CASSLNRGGTEAFF	TGTGCCAGCAGCCTAAACAGGGGGGGCACTGAAGCTTTCTTT
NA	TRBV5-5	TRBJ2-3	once	CASSLADYVQYF	TGTGCCAGCAGCTTGGCCGACTACGTGCAGTATTTT
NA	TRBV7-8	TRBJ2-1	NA	CASSSPGGILNEQFF	TGTGCCAGCAGCTCCCCGGGCGGGATTCTCAATGAGCAGTTCTTC
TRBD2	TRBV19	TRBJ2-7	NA	CASSTGLASYEQYF	TGTGCCAGTAGTACGGGACTAGCCTCCTACGAGCAGTACTTC
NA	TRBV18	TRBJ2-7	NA	CASSPTGQKLVYEQYF	TGTGCCAGCTCACCCACGGGACAAAAATTAGTCTACGAGCAGTACTTC
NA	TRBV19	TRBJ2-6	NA	CASSKASGANVLTF	TGTGCCAGTAGTAAAGCCTCTGGGGCCAACGTCCTGACTTTC
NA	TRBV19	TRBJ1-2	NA	CASSRQVRYGYTF	TGTGCCAGTAGCAGACAGGTTCGCTATGGCTACACCTTC
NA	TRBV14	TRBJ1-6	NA	CASSQSLGSYNSPLHF	TGTGCCAGCAGCCAAAGTCTCGGCTCCTATAATTCACCCCTCCACTTT